Detailed here is one T cell receptor (beta chain). Its target is unknown. The TCRbeta library was prepared with unique molecular identifiers. Each CDR3 protein gets one entry after TCRdb re-called the PCR reads with MiXCR. The sample includes around 490,000 distinct CDR3 sequences, 9.5% to 12% of them seen just once. This CDR3 has 15 amino acids. In germline, CDR1 is LNHDA, CDR2 SQIVND (reference sequence). Trimming left V 1 base short and J 6 bases short, with 13 bases between. The data derive from a study of T-cell reconstitution after alpha-beta-depleted transplantation in children. Whole-study findings and limits: Several hundred expanded graft clones reportedly supplied alpha-beta T cells about two months after transplant. Counts and diversity of T cells one year after transplant came mostly from newly produced T cells. Diversity of TCRbeta at day 60 was high in some patients, arising from surviving recipient T cells and thymic progenitors.

The chain recombines TRBV19 with TRBJ2-1, with D perhaps matching TRBD2 (7 bases). The clonotype originates from a female patient under 10 years old who had a stem cell transplant for aplastic anemia, so the T cells may come from the graft donor. Here the sequenced sample was PBMCs, mostly from graft donor cells, taken 180 days after TCRalphabeta/CD19-depleted stem cell transplant. CDR3 nucleotides: TGTGCCAGTAGTATAGCAGGGGCGGGGGTCAATGAGCAGTTCTTC. It translates to CASSIAGAGVNEQFF.